The source of this T cell receptor beta chain is a study of multiple sclerosis patients with progressive multifocal leukoencephalopathy. Study-level findings and limits: Lower normalized Shannon entropy suggested reduced TRB diversity in most PML patients. Preferential TRBV-TRBJ pairings or common gene usage were not detected at PML.

Specified time point: 5 to 6 months of natalizumab therapy. Samples T1 and T2 were drawn at 6 and 12 months of therapy, respectively. Synthetic inline TR CDR3 controls covering all V-J pairings were spiked into each PCR. Assay used: immunoSEQ multiplex PCR; TCRdb lists only in-frame clones, some missing. The repertoire holds 25,000 to 30,000 clones, with approximately 89% as singletons. Comments on this clone: No antigen is known for it.

The CDR3 is 16 residues long. CDR1 SGHTA and CDR2 FQGTGA come from the germline V gene. V lost 0 bases to trimming and J lost 2 bases, with 10 bases between them. This specimen was PBMCs, taken from a patient treated with natalizumab. V gene TRBV7-3 combines with J gene TRBJ2-2, with D perhaps matching TRBD1 (5 bases). The sequence was collected from a human donor with multiple sclerosis. The CDR3 spells CASSLTARENTGELFF. As DNA, the CDR3 is TGTGCCAGCAGCTTAACTGCCAGGGAAAACACCGGGGAGCTGTTTTTT.